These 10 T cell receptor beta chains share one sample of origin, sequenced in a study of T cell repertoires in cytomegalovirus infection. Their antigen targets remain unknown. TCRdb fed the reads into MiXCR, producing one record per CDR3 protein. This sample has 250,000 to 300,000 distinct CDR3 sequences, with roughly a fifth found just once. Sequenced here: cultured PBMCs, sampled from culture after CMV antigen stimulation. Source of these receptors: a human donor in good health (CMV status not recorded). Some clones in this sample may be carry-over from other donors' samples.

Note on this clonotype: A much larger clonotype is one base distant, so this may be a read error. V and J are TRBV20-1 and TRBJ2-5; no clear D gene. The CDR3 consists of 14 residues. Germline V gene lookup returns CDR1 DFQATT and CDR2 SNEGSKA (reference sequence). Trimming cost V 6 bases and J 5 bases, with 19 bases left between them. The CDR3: CSAFDVVQAETQYF. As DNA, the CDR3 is TGCAGTGCCTTCGATGTTGTGCAGGCTGAGACCCAGTACTTC.

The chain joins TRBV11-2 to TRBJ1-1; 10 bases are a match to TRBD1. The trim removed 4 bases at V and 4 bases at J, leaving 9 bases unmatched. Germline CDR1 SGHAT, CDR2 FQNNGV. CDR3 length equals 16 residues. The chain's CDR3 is CASSSPPGQGRTEAFF. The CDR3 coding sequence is TGTGCCAGCAGCTCTCCCCCGGGACAGGGGCGCACTGAAGCTTTCTTT.

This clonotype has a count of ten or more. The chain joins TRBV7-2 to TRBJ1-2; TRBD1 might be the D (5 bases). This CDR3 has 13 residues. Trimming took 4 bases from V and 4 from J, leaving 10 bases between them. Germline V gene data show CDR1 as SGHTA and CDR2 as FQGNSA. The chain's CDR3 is CASSSPQVYGYTF. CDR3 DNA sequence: TGTGCCAGCAGCTCACCACAGGTCTATGGCTACACCTTC.

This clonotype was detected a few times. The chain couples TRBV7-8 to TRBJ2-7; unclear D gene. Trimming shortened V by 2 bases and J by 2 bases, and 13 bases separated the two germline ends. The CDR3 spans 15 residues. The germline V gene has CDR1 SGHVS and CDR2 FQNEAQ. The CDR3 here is CASSLLLDAAYEQYF. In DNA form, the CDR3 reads TGTGCCAGCAGCTTACTCCTGGACGCCGCCTACGAGCAGTACTTC.

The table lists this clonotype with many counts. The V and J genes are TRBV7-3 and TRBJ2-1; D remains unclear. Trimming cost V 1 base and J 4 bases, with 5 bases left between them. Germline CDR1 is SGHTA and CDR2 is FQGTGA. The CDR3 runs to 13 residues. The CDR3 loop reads CASSLNLYNEQFF. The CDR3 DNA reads TGTGCCAGCAGCTTAAACCTGTACAATGAGCAGTTCTTC.

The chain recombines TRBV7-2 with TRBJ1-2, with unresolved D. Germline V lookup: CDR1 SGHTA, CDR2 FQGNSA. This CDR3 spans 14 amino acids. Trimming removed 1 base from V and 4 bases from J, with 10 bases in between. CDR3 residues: CASSLGAQLYGYTF. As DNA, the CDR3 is TGTGCCAGCAGCTTAGGGGCGCAGCTCTATGGCTACACCTTC.

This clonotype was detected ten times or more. The CDR3 region has the DNA TGTGCCAGCAGTTTGGTATCCCCGCGGGATCACAATGAGCAGTTCTTC. Translating it yields CASSLVSPRDHNEQFF. J is TRBJ2-1 and V is TRBV28, with a weak D call TRBD2 (6 bases). V was clipped by 3 bases and J by 5 bases, with 17 bases between them. This CDR3 comprises 16 residues. Germline V gives CDR1 MDHEN, CDR2 SYDVKM.

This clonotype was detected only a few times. The CDR3 protein is CASRRDPSNQPQHF. The DNA of the CDR3 is TGTGCCAGCCGCAGAGATCCTAGCAATCAGCCCCAGCATTTT. The rearrangement links TRBV2 to TRBJ1-5, with D uncertain. The CDR3 spans 14 residues. The germline gives CDR1 SNHLY, CDR2 FYNNEI. V gave up 8 bases and J gave up 0 bases, with 11 bases separating them.

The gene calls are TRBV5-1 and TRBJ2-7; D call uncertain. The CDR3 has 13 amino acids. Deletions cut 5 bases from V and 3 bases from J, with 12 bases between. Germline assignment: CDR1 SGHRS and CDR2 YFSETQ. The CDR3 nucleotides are TGCGCCAGCAGAAAAGACCCCCGCTACGAGCAGTACTTC. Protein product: CASRKDPRYEQYF.

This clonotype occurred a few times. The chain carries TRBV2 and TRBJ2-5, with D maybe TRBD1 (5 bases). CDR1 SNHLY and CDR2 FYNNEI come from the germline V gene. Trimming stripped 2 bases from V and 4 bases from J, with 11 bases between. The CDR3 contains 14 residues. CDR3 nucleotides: TGTGCCAGCAGTGAAATTCGGCAGGGAGAGACCCAGTACTTC. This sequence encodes CASSEIRQGETQYF.